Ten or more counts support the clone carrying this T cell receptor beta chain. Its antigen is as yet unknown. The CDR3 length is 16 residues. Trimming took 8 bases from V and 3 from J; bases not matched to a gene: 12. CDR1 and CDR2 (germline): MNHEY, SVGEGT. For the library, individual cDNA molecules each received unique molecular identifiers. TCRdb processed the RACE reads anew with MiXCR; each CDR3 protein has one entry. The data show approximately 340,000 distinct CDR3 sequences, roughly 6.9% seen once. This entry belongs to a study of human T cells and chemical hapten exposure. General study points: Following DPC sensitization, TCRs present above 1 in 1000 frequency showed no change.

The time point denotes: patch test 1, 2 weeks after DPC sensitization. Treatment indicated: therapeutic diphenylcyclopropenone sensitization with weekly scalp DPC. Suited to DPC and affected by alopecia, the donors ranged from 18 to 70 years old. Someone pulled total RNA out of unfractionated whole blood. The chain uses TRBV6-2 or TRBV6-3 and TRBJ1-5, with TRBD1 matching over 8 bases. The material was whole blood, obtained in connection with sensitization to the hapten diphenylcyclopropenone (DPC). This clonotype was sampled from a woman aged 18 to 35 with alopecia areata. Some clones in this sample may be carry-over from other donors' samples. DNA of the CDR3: TGTGCCAGCCGGGGCCTGACAGGGGACTACAATCAGCCCCAGCATTTT. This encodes CASRGLTGDYNQPQHF.